The present TCR beta chain was sequenced within a study of cytomegalovirus exposure and HLA in healthy donors (dated by TCRdb to the late 2010s). Background for the entire study: According to an earlier analysis of a few hundred of the donors, roughly 180 million T cells yielded 117 million unique TCR beta sequences and more than 250 Gb of sequence data. About 310 gigabases of sequencing data and around 87 million unique TCR sequences were included in an early release covering about 700 HLA-typed donors. Among the roughly 400 genotyped donors, around 81% belonged to the genetic ancestry cluster associated with self-reported Caucasian donors. The study aimed to test whether signatures of past pathogen exposure could be identified by cataloging public T cell receptors. Using immunosequencing, the study profiled T cell repertoires from 666 subjects and related those repertoires to cytomegalovirus serostatus. Besides the first cohort of roughly 700 subjects, a separate validation cohort made up of some 110 different subjects was used. To predict cytomegalovirus infection status, the study combined high-throughput TCR immunosequencing, statistical association of individual TCRs with disease status, and machine learning. A later analysis re-analyzed previously published TCR beta repertoires from 666 donors and added high-resolution HLA genotyping to study TCR occurrence patterns. The later analysis used no new phenotypic data to find candidate immune exposures, relying instead on TCR beta sequences and their occurrence across donors. An earlier analysis of 500 to 650 of the donors applied high-throughput TCR beta sequencing to assess whether each TCR beta V gene segment acted as functional or pseudogenic. Donor age, sex, ethnicity and CMV serostatus were compiled alongside the repertoire data. A later genetic analysis used genome-wide SNP genotypes for about three fifths of the 666 donors, treating that subset as a discovery cohort. Every repertoire in the discovery cohort had been generated on one and the same sequencing platform. Class I and class II HLA loci were covered by the typing at four-digit resolution. The number of typed donors differed by locus: 629-630 for A, B, C, DRB1 and DQB1; 522 for DQA1; 600 to 610 for DPA1; and about 450 for DPB1. Four to six DR-DQ haplotypes were handled as single units for association and clustering, since linkage in the cohort was strong. On average, around 240,000 unique TCR beta nucleotide sequences were sequenced per donor among 300 to 500 genotyped donors of the cohort, with about 17% of those sequences being non-productive.

The CDR3 covers 17 residues, taking in both the cysteine and the phenylalanine. Just CDR3 DNA is preserved here, 51 bases in frame from base 1. Based on the germline V gene, the CDR1 and CDR2 sequences are ENHRY and SYGVKD. The germline V end is reduced by 8 bases and the J end by 1 base; junction bases left unmatched: 14. The cohort was made up of 666 healthy bone marrow donors. At the time of sampling, all cohort members were nominally healthy, though unrecorded immune exposures were likely present. The donor was CMV seronegative and was included in the group of approximately 350 seronegative cohort members. A peripheral blood sample was provided by each donor, and peripheral blood mononuclear cells were used for TCR beta sequencing. Genomic DNA extraction from the blood cell samples was performed with the Qiagen DNeasy Blood Extraction Kit. Library preparation employed the immunoSEQ multiplex PCR assay. The multiplex PCR relied on a mix of 60 forward primers for TCR Vbeta segments and 13 reverse primers for TCR Jbeta segments. The CDR3 region of rearranged TCR beta genes was amplified from genomic DNA by a multiplex PCR assay. The amplified TCR beta libraries were sequenced on the Illumina HiSeq System as 87-base-pair reads. As for the original processing: A later analysis tallied 75 million to 85 million unique TCR beta chains across the 666 repertoires, and approximately 12 million of those chains were shared by two or more donors. A nearest-neighbor algorithm error-corrected the raw reads and collapsed the reads into unique sequences, merging closely related sequences to remove PCR and sequencing errors. CDR3 sequences were aligned to IMGT reference sequences to assign V, D and J gene segments. For a sequence to be retained, a match of at least six nucleotides to both a V gene segment and a J gene segment was required. A rearrangement counted as productive if the CDR3 had no stop codons and remained in frame with V and J, and every other rearrangement counted as non-productive. CDR3 was defined according to IMGT convention as the region running from the second conserved V-encoded cysteine to the conserved J-encoded phenylalanine. In an earlier analysis of 550 to 650 of the donors, sequences lacking an unambiguous match to a single V gene segment were excluded. In an earlier analysis of approximately 500 of the donors, a V segment was called functional when productive rearrangements were above 56.7%, and segregating when the standard deviation between donors exceeded 5%. A statistical classification framework was developed to diagnose cytomegalovirus status using the catalog of TCR beta chain sequences. In a later analysis, TCR nucleotide sequences were compared against IMGT/GENE-DB human TR gene sequences so that V and J genes could be assigned. The TCRdist pipeline was used in a later analysis to assign CDR3 sequences and most-parsimonious VDJ recombination scenarios. A later analysis defined each TCR beta chain by its CDR3 amino acid sequence plus V-gene family, and excluded reads lacking a unique V-gene family. As a way to deal with suspected cross-contamination and a sequencing artifact, a later analysis dropped roughly 600 nucleotide sequences that were highly shared and had low generation probability. In a later analysis, a clonal expansion index was calculated for each public chain from normalized within-repertoire ranks of inferred template counts. In a later analysis, generation probabilities were computed using a VDJ recombination model fitted to out-of-frame rearrangements, and the results were checked against IGoR. In a later analysis, TCR-TCR, TCR-HLA and TCR-CMV co-occurrence was scored with hypergeometric tests, and a repertoire-size bias correction was applied to TCR pairs. A later analysis estimated false discovery rates by permuting HLA or CMV assignments 20 times. In a later analysis, co-occurring TCRs were grouped with DBSCAN, and TCRdist sequence similarity was added when clustering was performed within HLA-allele-positive subsets. Co-occurrence clustering excluded repertoires with fewer than 30,000 or more than 120,000 public chains, plus five with anomalous nucleotide sharing. TCRdb holds this immuneACCESS table with in-frame rearrangements only. Some clones are missing; in checked studies, unresolved V genes explain under half, and the rest has no known cause. That table is the source of V, J and clone size, and D and trimming were worked out from the DNA. This sample lists just under 45,000 clones; roughly half were detected once. Clones ranked in the top ten supply approximately 5.5% of the sample.

To note about this clone: The specificity of this receptor is unknown. No per-base quality is available; no much larger clone lies one base away.

Overall study outcomes, separate from this receptor: For the cohort, immune exposure information was limited to CMV serostatus. Linkage disequilibrium might explain the correlated functional status among segregating V segments, but an unknown experimental factor could not be ruled out. While some public TCRs were present in many individuals, most TCR sequences turned up only very rarely across donors. When HLA alleles, especially DR and DQ, strongly co-occurred, attributing TCR associations to individual alleles was difficult. An earlier analysis of several hundred of the donors showed that most TCR beta V segments appeared in productive rearrangements either about 87% or about 30% of the time, which broadly matched IMGT annotations. A later analysis associated around 16,000 TCR beta sequences with specific HLA alleles at a false discovery rate of 0.05. In a later analysis, TCR association rates were found to vary across HLA loci, with the most associated TCRs seen for DRB1 alleles and the fewest for HLA-C alleles. According to a later genetic analysis, donors in an Asian-associated ancestry cluster had fewer N-insertions in productive TCRs than the approximately 700-donor mean. The presence/absence analyses assumed that sequencing depth was roughly uniform across donors, and that assumption may not be true. A further reported finding was that TCR beta sequences accurately predicted the HLA-A and HLA-B alleles for most subjects in the first cohort. In a later genetic analysis, a missense DCLRE1C variant was associated with V-gene and J-gene trimming of TCR beta chains, and the association was replicated in an independent cohort. Because the 87-base-pair reads could not distinguish some IMGT-functional V segments, including TRBV6-2 and TRBV6-3, those segments were excluded. Cytomegalovirus status was reported to be diagnosed by the classifier with high specificity and sensitivity in both the original and validation cohorts. In this cohort, only TCR beta chains were sequenced, and detectable features were limited by the absence of alpha or paired-chain data. Because some donors lacked HLA typing at each locus, the association tests relied only on the typed subset. A cluster of highly shared sequence variants was judged likely to be a technical artifact of the sequencing pipeline. A few of the identified cytomegalovirus-associated TCR beta chains were confirmed in vitro to be specific for cytomegalovirus antigens. The authors suggested that the approach could potentially be extended to other disease states and immunological phenotypes. A later analysis found that most CMV-associated TCR beta chains appeared HLA-restricted, with HLA associations seemingly driven largely by CMV exposure. The study gave a list of under 200 TCR beta chains associated with cytomegalovirus. In a later analysis, HLA-associated TCR beta chains showed more clonal expansion and lower generation probabilities than non-associated chains that were equally common. A later analysis reported that several top co-occurrence clusters appeared linked to parvovirus B19, influenza, CMV and Epstein-Barr virus. The earlier analysis of some 560 of the donors excluded 15 to 20 rarely observed V segments, including chromosome 9 orphons, because counts were too low.

This sequence was found in a man between 60 and 75 years old in good health and CMV-seronegative. The sequenced sample was PBMCs. This chain joins TRBV10-3 to TRBJ1-2; TRBD1 aligns with 9 central bases. Here is the DNA: TGTGCCATCTTTAACCCGGGACAGGGCCCGATTAACTATGGCTACACCTTC. This codes for CAIFNPGQGPINYGYTF.